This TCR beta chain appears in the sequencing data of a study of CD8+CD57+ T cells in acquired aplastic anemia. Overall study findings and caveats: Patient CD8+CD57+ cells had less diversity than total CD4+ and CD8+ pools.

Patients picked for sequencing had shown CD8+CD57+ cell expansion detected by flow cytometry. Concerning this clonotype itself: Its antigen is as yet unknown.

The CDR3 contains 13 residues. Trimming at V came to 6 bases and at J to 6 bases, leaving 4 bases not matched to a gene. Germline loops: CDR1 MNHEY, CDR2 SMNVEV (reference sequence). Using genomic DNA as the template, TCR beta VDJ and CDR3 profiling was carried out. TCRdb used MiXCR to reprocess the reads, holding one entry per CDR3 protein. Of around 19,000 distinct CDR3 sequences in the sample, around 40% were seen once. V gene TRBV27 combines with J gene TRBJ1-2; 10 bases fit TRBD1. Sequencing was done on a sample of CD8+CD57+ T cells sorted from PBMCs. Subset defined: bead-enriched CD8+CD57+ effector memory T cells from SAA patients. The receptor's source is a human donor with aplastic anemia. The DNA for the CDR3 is TGTGCCAGCAGCCGACAGGGGGCCGATGGCTACACCTTC. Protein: CASSRQGADGYTF.